The T cell receptor (beta chain) described here comes from a study of blood T cell repertoires in COVID-19. On the study more broadly: The United States, Italy and Spain were the sources of the acute and convalescent COVID-19 samples. Sample material is recorded as cDNA or gDNA derived from T cells, B-cell-depleted T cells, or PBMCs.

The CDR3 has 17 residues. Trimming stripped 6 bases from V and 0 bases from J, with 17 bases between. Germline CDR1 and CDR2: KGHSH and LQKENI. In the study's own analysis: Amplification with reference gene primers provided the estimates of nucleated cell counts. Here immunoSEQ multiplex PCR was the method, and the copy in TCRdb shows in-frame clones only, minus some. The V and J calls and clone size were taken over from that table, and D and trimming were inferred from the DNA. The sample lists over 45,000 clones, roughly 80% seen once, with about 6.4% in the top ten. This receptor was identified in a human donor in a cohort sampled during active or convalescent COVID-19. Sequencing input: peripheral blood. The V and J genes are TRBV18 and TRBJ1-4; maybe TRBD1 (5 bases). Here the CDR3 reads CASSPQDSFATNEKLFF. The DNA of the CDR3 is TGTGCCAGCTCCCCCCAAGACAGCTTTGCAACTAATGAAAAACTGTTTTTT.